This is a list of T cell receptor beta chains from one sample in a study of blood T cells in healthy people across ages. MiXCR was run by TCRdb on the 5' RACE reads, yielding one entry per CDR3 protein. The table has around 800,000 distinct CDR3 sequences, 53% seen once. Sequenced sample: blood. Source of these receptors: an older man in good health. Each CDR3 is given with its conserved first and last residue. D genes are given only for firm matches. Some rows mark clone size as missing; the rest say once, few, many or name a class of expanded clone.

>-|TRBJ2-7|TRBV12-3/TRBV12-4|-
CASSLTGPQSREQYF
TGTGCCAGCAGTTTAACCGGACCCCAAAGTCGCGAGCAGTACTTC
>once|TRBJ2-7|TRBV7-7|-
CASSLAHGESYEQYF
TGTGCCAGCAGCTTAGCGCACGGAGAGTCCTACGAGCAGTACTTC
>-|TRBJ2-7|TRBV6-5|-
CASSRRGSYEQYF
TGTGCCAGCAGTCGAAGGGGGTCCTACGAGCAGTACTTC
>-|TRBJ2-3|TRBV7-9|-
CASSSWTAGTDTQYF
TGTGCCAGCAGCTCCTGGACGGCCGGCACAGATACGCAGTATTTT
>-|TRBJ2-7|TRBV7-8|-
CASGPRPFYEQYF
TGTGCCAGCGGCCCACGCCCATTCTACGAGCAGTACTTC
>many|TRBJ2-1|TRBV27|-
CATTGGPKGNEQFF
TGTGCCACCACCGGAGGGCCTAAGGGGAATGAGCAGTTCTTC
>-|TRBJ2-1|TRBV6-1|TRBD2
CASSDRPGGYNEQFF
TGTGCCAGCAGTGATAGGCCGGGAGGTTACAATGAGCAGTTCTTC
>-|TRBJ2-5|TRBV9|-
CASSPEAQETQSF
TGTGCCAGCAGCCCAGAGGCCCAAGAGACCCAGTCCTTC
>-|TRBJ2-6|TRBV10-3|-
CAISGGIGANVLTF
TGTGCCATCAGTGGGGGAATTGGGGCCAACGTCCTGACTTTC
>once|TRBJ2-5|TRBV15|-
CVTSSKLGQETQYF
TGTGTCACCAGCAGCAAACTCGGCCAAGAGACCCAGTACTTC